This TCR beta chain was retrieved from a study of blood T cells in healthy people across ages (dated by TCRdb to about 2015). The study in broad terms: In model experiments, template switching captured about one uniquely barcoded TCR beta cDNA molecule for every two T cells. The donors were divided into four age groups: young (average around 15 years), middle-aged (about 41), aged (62) and long-lived (82). To avoid experimental bias, donors of different ages were randomly spread across the sequencing lanes. The study measured age-related changes in TCR beta repertoire diversity using deep sequencing normalized with unique cDNA molecular identifiers. The study analyzed two additional independent replicas of 1 million unique cDNA reads from the same blood draw for two donors, one aged 18 to 29 and one aged 80 or older.

The CDR3 measures 13 amino acids from cysteine to phenylalanine. The CDR3 DNA has 39 bases and is translated from base 1. Cut back by 10 bases and 0 bases, the V and J ends lie 12 bases apart. CDR1 SSHAT and CDR2 FNYEAQ are derived from the germline V gene (reference sequence). General findings and caveats noted by the study authors: Compared with the aged group, the long-lived group had more naive CD4+ T cells, fewer expanded clones and increased TCR diversity, a pattern suggesting age selection. Observed TCR beta diversity per million T cells fell roughly linearly with age, and a significant reduction was already apparent by age roughly 40. Estimates of total diversity based on one million sequenced T cells were considered lower bounds and underestimates. A strong correlation was found between observed TCR beta diversity and the percentage of naive T cells measured by flow cytometry. The CMV infection status of donors was not known, potentially confounding age-related changes in expanded clonotypes. Bulk unsorted PBMC profiling prevented conclusive comparison of naive and antigen-experienced compartments.

Donors were 35 to 40 systemically healthy Caucasian individuals from Russia aged roughly 6 to 100 years. Each donor gave ten milliliters of peripheral blood, collected into EDTA-treated Vacutainer tubes. Ficoll-Paque density-gradient centrifugation was used to isolate PBMCs, with at least 7 million per sample. Total RNA was extracted from PBMCs with Trizol reagent, with at least 5 micrograms obtained per sample. Naive CD45RAhigh/CD27high T cell percentages were measured by flow cytometry on a PBMC aliquot from every donor. This clonotype was observed a handful of times. The target of this receptor is not known. Base qualities are missing; no much larger clone stands one base away. Libraries were made using 5' RACE. For sequencing, an Illumina HiSeq 2500 was employed. The second PCR ran for about 7 to 11 cycles and used a J-beta primer mix along with a sample-barcoded 5' primer. A unique molecular identifier was introduced onto each TCR beta cDNA molecule by a template-switch 5' adaptor carrying 12 random nucleotides. At least 2.5 million CDR3-containing paired-end reads were obtained from each sample. First-strand cDNA was synthesized from all RNA with the Mint cDNA synthesis kit, primed by a TRBC-specific oligonucleotide. All cDNA was treated with uracil-DNA glycosylase and then went through a first 18-cycle PCR with the universal primers M1SS and BC2_uni_R. Per the original workflow: Each sample was normalized by randomly selecting 1 million high-quality reads, each carrying a distinct molecular identifier. Instead of being binned into consensus sequences, reads with shared molecular identifiers were discarded. MiTCR, with a Q25 quality threshold and the strictest error-elimination algorithm, was used for CDR3 identification, clonotype clustering and error correction. A nonparametric unseen species model with Euler transformation was used to estimate lower-bound total TCR beta diversity. TCRdb redid the processing of the public reads, applying fastp at Q25 and MiXCR, and retained in-frame beta chains. Rows are combined by CDR3 protein, so each entry shows the most common genes and DNA. The V and J calls come from TCRdb's annotation, not from the publication. This sample gives about 1.6 million distinct CDR3 sequences in total; almost 35% of them show up just once. The ten most abundant clones make up approximately 10% of the sample.

The sequence links TRBV7-7 to TRBJ2-5; the D gene is perhaps TRBD2, on 6 matching bases. Sequencing was done on a sample of blood. The source of this sequence is a woman between 25 and 40 years old in good health. In nucleotides, the sequence is TGTGCCATTGGAGGGGAAAACCAAGAGACCCAGTACTTC. Its protein reads: CAIGGENQETQYF.